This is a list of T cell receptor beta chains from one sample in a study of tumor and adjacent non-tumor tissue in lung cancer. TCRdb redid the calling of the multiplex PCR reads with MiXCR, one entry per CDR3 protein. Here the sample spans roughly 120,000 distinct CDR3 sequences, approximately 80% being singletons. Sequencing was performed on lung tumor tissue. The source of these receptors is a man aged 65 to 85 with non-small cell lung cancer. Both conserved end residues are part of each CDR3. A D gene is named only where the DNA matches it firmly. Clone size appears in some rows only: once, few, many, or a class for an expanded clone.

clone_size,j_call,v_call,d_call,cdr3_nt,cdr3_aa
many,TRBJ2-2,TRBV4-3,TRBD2,TGCGCCAGCAGCCAAGAAGTCCTCCTAGCGGGAGTGGGCGGGGAGCTGTTTTTT,CASSQEVLLAGVGGELFF
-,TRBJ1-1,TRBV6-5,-,TGCGCCAGCAACTCCGGGACAAGGGGCAAAACTTTCTTT,CASNSGTRGKTFF
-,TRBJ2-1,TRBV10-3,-,TGTGCCGTCAGACCGACCCTGGGGGTAGAAAGGGGAAATGAGCAGTTCTTC,CAVRPTLGVERGNEQFF
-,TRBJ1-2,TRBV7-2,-,TGTGCCAGCAGCTCCTTCGGGATCCTCGGGGGCTACACCTTC,CASSSFGILGGYTF
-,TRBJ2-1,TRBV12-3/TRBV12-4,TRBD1,TGTGCCAGAACCATGACAGGGGGCACCTACAATGAGCAGTTCTTC,CARTMTGGTYNEQFF
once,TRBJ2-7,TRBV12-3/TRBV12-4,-,TGTGCTAGCAGTTTAGTCCCCTACAAGCAGTACTTC,CASSLVPYKQYF
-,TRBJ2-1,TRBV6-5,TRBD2,TGTGTCAGCAGTTACATAGCGGGAGTGAGCAATGAGCAGTTCTTC,CVSSYIAGVSNEQFF
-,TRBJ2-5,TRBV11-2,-,TGTGCCAGCAGTTCGATCAGGTCCGGGTTCACTGAGGGGACCCAGTACTTC,CASSSIRSGFTEGTQYF
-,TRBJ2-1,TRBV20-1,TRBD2,TGCAGTGCTAGAGATTGGACTAGCGGTTACAATGAGCAGTTCTTC,CSARDWTSGYNEQFF
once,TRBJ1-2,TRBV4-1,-,TGTGCCAGCAGCCAAGAACAACGGATTAACTATGGCTACACCTTC,CASSQEQRINYGYTF
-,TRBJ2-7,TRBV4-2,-,TGTCCCAGCAGCCAAGGAGAGGGTCTCTACGATCAGTACTTC,CPSSQGEGLYDQYF
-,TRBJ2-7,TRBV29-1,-,TGCAGCGTGGTCCGGGACCCAGGGTCGGTGTACGAGCAGTACTTC,CSVVRDPGSVYEQYF
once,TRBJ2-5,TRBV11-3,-,TGCACCATCGCTTCCGGCTGGGGACGGGAGACCCAGTACTTC,CTIASGWGRETQYF
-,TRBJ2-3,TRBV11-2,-,TGTACCAGCAGCTCACTGGAGTTCTCAGATACGCAGTATTTT,CTSSSLEFSDTQYF
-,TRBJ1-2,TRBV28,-,TGTGCCAGCAGTCAACAGGCGCTATATGGCTACACCTTC,CASSQQALYGYTF
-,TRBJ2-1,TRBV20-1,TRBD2,TGCAGTGCTTCCGGGTTTGGGCATACTAGCGGGCGGGACAAGGAACAGTTCTTC,CSASGFGHTSGRDKEQFF
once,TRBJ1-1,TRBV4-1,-,TGCGCCAGCAGCCAAGGCGGACGGGCAGAAGCTTCCTTT,CASSQGGRAEASF
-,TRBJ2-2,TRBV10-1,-,TGCGCCAGCAGTGTATGGAGCTCGAACACCGGGGAGCTGTTTTTT,CASSVWSSNTGELFF
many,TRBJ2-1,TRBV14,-,TGTGCCAGCAGCCCCTTCTTGGGGGACCACAATCTAGAGTTCTTC,CASSPFLGDHNLEFF
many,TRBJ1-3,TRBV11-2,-,TGTGCCAGCAGCTTAAAGGGGCTCTCTGGAAACACCATATATTTT,CASSLKGLSGNTIYF
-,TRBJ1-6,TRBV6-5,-,TGTGCCAGCAGTTACTTGAGGGGGGCTTATAATTCATCCCTCCACTTT,CASSYLRGAYNSSLHF
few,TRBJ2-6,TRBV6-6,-,TGTGCCAGCATTCCCTGGGGGTCAGGGGTCAACGTCCTGACTTTC,CASIPWGSGVNVLTF
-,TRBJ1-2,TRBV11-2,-,TGTGCCGCCAGCTTAGGGGTTTTAAACTATGGCTACACCTTC,CAASLGVLNYGYTF